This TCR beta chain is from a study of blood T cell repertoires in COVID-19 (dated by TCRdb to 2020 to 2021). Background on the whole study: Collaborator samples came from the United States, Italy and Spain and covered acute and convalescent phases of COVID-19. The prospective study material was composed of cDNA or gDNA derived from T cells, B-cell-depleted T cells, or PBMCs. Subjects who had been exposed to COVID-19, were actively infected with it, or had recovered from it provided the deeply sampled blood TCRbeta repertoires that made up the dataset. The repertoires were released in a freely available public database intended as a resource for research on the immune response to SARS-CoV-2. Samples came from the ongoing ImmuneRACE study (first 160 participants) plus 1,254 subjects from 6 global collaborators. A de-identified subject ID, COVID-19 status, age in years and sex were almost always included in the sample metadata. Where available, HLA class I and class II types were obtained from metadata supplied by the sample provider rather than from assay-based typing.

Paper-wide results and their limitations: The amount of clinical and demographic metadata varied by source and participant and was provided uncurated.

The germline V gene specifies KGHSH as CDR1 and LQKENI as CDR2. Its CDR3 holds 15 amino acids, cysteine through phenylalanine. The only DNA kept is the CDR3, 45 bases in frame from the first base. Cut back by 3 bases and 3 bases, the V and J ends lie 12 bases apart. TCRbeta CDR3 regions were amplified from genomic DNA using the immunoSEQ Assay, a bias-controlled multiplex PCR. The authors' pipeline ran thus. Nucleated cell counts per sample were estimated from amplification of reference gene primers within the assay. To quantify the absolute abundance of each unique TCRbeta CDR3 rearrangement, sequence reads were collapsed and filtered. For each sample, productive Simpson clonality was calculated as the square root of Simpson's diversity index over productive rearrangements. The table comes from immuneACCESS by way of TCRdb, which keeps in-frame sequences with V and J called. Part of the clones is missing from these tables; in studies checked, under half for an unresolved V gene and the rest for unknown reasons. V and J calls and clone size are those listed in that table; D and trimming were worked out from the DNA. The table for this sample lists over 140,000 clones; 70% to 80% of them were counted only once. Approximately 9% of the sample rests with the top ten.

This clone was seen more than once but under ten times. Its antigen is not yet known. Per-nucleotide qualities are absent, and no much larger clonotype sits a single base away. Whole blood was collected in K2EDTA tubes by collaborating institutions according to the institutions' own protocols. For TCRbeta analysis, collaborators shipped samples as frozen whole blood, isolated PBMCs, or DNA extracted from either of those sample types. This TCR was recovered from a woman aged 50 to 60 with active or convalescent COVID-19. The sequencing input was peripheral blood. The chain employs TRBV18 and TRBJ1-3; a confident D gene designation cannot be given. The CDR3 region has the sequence CASSPTSGSGNTIYF. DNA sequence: TGTGCCAGCTCACCCACCTCGGGTAGTGGAAACACCATATATTTT.